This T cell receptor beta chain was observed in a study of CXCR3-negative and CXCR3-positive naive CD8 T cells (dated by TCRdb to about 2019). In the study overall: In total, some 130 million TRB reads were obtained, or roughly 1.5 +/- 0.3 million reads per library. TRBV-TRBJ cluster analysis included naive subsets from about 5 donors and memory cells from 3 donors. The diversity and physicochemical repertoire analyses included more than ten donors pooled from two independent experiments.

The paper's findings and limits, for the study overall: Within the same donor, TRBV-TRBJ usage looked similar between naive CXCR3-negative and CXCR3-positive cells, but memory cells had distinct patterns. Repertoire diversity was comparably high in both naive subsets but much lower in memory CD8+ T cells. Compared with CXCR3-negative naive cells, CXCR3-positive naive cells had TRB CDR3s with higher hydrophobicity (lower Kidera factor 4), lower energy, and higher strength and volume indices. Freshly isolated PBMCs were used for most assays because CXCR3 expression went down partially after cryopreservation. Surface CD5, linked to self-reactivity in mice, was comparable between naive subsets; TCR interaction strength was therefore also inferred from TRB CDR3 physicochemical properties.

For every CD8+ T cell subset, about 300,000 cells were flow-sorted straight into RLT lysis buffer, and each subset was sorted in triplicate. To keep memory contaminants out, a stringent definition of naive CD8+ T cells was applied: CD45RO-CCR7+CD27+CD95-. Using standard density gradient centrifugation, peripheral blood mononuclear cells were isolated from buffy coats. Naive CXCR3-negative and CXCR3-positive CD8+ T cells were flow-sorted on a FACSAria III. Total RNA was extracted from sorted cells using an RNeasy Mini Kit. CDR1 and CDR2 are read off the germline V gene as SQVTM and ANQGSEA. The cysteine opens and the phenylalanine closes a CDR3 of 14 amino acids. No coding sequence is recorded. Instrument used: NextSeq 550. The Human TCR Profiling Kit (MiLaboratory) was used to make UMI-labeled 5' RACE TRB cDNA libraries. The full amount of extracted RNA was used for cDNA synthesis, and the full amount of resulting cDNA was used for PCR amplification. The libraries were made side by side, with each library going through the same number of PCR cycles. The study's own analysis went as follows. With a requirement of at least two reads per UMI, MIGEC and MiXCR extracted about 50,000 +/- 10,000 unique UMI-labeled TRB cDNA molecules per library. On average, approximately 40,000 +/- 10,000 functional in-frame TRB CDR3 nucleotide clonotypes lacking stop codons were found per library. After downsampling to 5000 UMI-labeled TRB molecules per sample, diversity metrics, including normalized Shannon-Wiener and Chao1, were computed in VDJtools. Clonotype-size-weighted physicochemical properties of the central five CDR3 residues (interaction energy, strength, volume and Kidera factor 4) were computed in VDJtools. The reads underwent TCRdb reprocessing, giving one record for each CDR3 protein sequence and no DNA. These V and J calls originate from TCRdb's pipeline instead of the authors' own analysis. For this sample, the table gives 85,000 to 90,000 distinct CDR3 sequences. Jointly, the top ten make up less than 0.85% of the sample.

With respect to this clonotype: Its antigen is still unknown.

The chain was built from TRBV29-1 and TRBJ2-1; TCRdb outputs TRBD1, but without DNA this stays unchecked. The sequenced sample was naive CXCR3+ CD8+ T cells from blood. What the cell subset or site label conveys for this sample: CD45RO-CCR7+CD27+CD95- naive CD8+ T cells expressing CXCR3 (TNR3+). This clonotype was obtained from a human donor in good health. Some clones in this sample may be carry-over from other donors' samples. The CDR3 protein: CSASGSRLYNEQFF.